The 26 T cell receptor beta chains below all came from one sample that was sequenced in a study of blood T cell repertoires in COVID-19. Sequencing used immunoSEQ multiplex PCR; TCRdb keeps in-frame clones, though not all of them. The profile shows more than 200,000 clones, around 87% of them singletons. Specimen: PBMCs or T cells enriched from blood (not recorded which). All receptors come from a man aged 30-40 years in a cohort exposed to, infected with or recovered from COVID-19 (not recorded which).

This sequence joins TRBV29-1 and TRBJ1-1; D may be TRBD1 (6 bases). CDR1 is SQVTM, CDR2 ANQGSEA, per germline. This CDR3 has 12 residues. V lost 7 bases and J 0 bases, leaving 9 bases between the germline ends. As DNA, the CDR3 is TGCAGCGCTAGGGACATGAACACTGAAGCTTTCTTT. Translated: CSARDMNTEAFF.

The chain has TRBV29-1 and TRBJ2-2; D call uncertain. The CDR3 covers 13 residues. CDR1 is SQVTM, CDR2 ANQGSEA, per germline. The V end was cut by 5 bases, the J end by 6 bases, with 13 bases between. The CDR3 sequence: CSVMSVSAGELFF. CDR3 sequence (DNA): TGCAGCGTTATGAGCGTGAGCGCCGGGGAGCTGTTTTTT.

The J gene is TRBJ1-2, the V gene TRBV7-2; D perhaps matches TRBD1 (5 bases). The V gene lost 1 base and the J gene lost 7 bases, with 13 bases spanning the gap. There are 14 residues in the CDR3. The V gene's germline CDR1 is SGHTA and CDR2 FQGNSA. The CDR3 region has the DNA TGTGCCAGCAGCTTAGGAAGGGGTTTGAGTGGCTACACCTTC. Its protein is CASSLGRGLSGYTF.

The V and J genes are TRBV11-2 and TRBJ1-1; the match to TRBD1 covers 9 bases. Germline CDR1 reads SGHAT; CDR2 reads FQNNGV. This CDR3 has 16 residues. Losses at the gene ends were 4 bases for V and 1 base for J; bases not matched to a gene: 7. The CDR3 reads CASSSGGQGGNTEAFF. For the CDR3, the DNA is TGTGCCAGCAGCTCAGGGGGACAGGGCGGGAACACTGAAGCTTTCTTT.

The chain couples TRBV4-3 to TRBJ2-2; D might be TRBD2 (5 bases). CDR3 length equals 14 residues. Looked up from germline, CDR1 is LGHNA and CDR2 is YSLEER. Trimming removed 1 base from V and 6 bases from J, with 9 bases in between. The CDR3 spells CASSQGAVPGELFF. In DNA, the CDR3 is TGCGCCAGCAGCCAAGGAGCGGTCCCCGGGGAGCTGTTTTTT.

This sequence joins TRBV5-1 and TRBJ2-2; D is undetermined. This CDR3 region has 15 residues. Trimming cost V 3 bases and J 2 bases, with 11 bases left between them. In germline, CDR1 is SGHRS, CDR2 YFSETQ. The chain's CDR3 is CASSSASSNTGELFF. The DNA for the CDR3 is TGCGCCAGCAGCTCTGCGTCCTCCAACACCGGGGAGCTGTTTTTT. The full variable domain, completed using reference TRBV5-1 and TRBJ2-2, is KAGVTQTPRYLIKTRGQQVTLSCSPISGHRSVSWYQQTPGQGLQFLFEYFSETQRNKGNFPGRFSGRQFSNSRSEMNVSTLELGDSALYLCASSSASSNTGELFFGEGSRLTVL.

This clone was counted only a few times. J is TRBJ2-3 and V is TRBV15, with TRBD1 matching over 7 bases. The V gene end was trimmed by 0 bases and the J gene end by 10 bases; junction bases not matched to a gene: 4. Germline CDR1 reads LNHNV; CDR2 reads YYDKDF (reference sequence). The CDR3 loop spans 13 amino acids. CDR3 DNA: TGTGCCACCAGCAGAGATCGGGGACAGCCGCAGTATTTT. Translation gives CATSRDRGQPQYF.

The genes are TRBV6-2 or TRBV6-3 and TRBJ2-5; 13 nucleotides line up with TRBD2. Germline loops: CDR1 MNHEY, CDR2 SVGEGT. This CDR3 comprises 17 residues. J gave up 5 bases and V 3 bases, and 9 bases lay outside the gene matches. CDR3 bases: TGTGCCAGCAGTTATCCAAGACTAGCGGGAGGCAGGGAGACCCAGTACTTC. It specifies CASSYPRLAGGRETQYF.

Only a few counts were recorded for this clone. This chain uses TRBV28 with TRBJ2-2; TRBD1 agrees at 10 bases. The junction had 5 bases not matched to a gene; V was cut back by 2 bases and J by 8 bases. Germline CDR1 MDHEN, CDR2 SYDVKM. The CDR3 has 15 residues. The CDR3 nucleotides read TGTGCCAGCAGTTTACGGACAGGGGGGAAAGGGGAGCTGTTTTTT. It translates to CASSLRTGGKGELFF.

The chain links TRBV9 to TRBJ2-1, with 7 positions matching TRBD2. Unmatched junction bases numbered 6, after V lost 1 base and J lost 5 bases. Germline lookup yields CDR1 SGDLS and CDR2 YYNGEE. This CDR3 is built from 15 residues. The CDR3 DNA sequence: TGTGCCAGCAGCGTACGGCTAGCGGAAAACAATGAGCAGTTCTTC. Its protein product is CASSVRLAENNEQFF. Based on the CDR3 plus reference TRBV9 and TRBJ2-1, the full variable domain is DSGVTQTPKHLITATGQRVTLRCSPRSGDLSVYWYQQSLDQGLQFLIQYYNGEERAKGNILERFSAQQFPDLHSELNLSSLELGDSALYFCASSVRLAENNEQFFGPGTRLTVL.

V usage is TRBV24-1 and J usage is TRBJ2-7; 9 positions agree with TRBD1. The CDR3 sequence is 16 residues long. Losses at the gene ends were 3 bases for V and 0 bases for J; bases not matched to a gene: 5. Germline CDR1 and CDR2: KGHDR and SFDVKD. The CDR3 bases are TGTGCCACCAGTGATGCCGGGACAGGGAGCTCCTACGAGCAGTACTTC. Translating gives CATSDAGTGSSYEQYF.

CDR3 DNA: TGTGCCAGTAGTATAGGCGACAGGGGTGAGCAGTTCTTC. It translates to CASSIGDRGEQFF. The J gene is TRBJ2-1, the V gene TRBV19, with 8 bases lining up with TRBD1. V lost 1 base and J lost 9; bases outside the gene matches: 2. The V gene's germline CDR1 is LNHDA and CDR2 SQIVND (reference sequence). The CDR3 totals 13 residues.

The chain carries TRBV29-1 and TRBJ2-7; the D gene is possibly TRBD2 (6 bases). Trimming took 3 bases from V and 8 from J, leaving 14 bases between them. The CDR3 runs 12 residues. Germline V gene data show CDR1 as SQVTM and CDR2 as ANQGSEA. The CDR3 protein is CSVEPQGGKQYF. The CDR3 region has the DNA TGCAGCGTTGAGCCCCAGGGAGGAAAGCAGTACTTC.

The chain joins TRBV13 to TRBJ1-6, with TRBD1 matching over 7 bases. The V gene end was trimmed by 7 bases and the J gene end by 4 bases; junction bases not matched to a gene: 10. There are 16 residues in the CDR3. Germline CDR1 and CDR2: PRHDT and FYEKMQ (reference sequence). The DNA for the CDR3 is TGTGCCAGCACGAAGAGGGGGCAGACATATAATTCACCCCTCCACTTT. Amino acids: CASTKRGQTYNSPLHF.

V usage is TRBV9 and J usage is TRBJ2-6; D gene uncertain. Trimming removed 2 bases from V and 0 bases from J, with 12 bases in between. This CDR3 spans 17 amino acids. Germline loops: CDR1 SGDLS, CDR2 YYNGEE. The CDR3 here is CASSVRNTLSGANVLTF. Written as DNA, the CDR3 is TGTGCCAGCAGCGTCAGGAATACACTCTCTGGGGCCAACGTCCTGACTTTC.

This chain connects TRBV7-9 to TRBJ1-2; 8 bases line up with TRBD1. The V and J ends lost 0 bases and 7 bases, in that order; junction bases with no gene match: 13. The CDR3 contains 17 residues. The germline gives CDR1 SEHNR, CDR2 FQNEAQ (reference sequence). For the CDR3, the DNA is TGTGCCAGCAGCTTAGCTGGGGCGGGCAGGGGGCTAACTGGCTACACCTTC. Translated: CASSLAGAGRGLTGYTF.

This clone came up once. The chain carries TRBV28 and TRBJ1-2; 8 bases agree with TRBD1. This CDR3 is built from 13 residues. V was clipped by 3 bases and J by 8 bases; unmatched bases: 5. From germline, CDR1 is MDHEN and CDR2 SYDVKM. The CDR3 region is CASSFRQGSGYTF. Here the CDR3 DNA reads TGTGCCAGCAGTTTTCGACAGGGGTCGGGCTACACCTTC.

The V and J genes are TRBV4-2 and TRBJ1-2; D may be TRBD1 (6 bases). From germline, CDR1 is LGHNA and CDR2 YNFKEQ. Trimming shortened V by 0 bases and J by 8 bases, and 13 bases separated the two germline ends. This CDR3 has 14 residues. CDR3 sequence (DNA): TGTGCCAGCAGCCAAGACACAGGGAGGGAAGGCTACACCTTC. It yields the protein CASSQDTGREGYTF.

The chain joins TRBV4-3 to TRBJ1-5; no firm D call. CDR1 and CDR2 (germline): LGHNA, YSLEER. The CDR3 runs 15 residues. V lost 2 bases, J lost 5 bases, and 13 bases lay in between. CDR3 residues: CASSQTWGADQPQHF. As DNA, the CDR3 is TGCGCCAGCAGCCAAACCTGGGGAGCAGATCAGCCCCAGCATTTT.

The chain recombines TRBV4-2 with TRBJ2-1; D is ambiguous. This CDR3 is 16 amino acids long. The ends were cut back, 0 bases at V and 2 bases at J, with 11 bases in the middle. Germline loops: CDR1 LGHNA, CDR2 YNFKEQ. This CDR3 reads CASSQETSVAYNEQFF. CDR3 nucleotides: TGTGCCAGCAGCCAAGAAACCAGCGTCGCCTACAATGAGCAGTTCTTC.

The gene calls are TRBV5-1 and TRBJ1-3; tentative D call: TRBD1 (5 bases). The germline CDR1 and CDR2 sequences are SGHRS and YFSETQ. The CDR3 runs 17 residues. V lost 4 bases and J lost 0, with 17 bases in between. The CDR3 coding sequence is TGCGCCAGCAGCCTGACTCCCGACAGCCGCTCTGGAAACACCATATATTTT. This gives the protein CASSLTPDSRSGNTIYF. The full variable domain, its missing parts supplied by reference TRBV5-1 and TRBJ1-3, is KAGVTQTPRYLIKTRGQQVTLSCSPISGHRSVSWYQQTPGQGLQFLFEYFSETQRNKGNFPGRFSGRQFSNSRSEMNVSTLELGDSALYLCASSLTPDSRSGNTIYFGEGSWLTVV.

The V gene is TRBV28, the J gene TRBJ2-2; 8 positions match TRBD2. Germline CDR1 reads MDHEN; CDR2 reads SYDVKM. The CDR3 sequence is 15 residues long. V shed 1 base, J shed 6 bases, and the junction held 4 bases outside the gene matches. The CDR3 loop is CASSLYLAGPGELFF. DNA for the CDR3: TGTGCCAGCAGTTTATATCTAGCGGGCCCCGGGGAGCTGTTTTTT.

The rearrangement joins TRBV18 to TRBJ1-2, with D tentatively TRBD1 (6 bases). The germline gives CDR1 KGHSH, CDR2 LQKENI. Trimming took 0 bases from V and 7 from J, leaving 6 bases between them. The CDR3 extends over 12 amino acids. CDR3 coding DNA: TGTGCCAGCTCACCACCAGGGGGTGGCTACACCTTC. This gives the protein CASSPPGGGYTF.

CDR3 residues: CASSPKRESTDTQYF. CDR3 DNA: TGTGCCAGCAGCCCTAAGCGGGAAAGCACAGATACGCAGTATTTT. The chain uses TRBV7-8 and TRBJ2-3, with TRBD2 identical over 7 bases. V lost 5 bases, J lost 0 bases, and 5 bases stayed unmatched. The CDR3 loop spans 15 amino acids. Germline assignment: CDR1 SGHVS and CDR2 FQNEAQ.

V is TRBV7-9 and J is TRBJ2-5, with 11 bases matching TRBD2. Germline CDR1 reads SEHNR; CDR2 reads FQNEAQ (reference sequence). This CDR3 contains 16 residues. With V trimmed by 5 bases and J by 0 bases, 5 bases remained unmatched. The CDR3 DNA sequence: TGTGCCAGCAGCCCCTGGACTAGCGGGTACCAAGAGACCCAGTACTTC. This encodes CASSPWTSGYQETQYF.

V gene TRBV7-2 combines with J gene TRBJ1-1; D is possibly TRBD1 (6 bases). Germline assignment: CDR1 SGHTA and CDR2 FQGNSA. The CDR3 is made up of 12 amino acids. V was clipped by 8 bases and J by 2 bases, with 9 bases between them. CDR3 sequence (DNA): TGTGCCAGCGGGGGCACAAACACTGAAGCTTTCTTT. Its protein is CASGGTNTEAFF.